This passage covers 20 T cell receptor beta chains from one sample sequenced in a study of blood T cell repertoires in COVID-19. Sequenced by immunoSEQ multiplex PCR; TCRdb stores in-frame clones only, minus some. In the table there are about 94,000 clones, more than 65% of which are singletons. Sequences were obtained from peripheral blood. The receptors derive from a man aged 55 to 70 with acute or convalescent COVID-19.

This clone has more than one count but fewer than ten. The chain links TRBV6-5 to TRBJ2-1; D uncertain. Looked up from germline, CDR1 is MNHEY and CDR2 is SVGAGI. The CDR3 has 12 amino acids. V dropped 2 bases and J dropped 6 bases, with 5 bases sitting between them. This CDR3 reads CASSYPSNEQFF. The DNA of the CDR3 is TGTGCCAGCAGTTACCCGAGCAATGAGCAGTTCTTC.

CDR3 residues: CSVIRDTDQPQHF. The CDR3 nucleotides read TGCAGCGTGATCCGGGACACAGATCAGCCCCAGCATTTT. This chain connects TRBV29-1 to TRBJ1-5; D might be TRBD1 (6 bases). Trimming pared 6 bases from V and 5 bases from J, leaving 14 bases between. Looked up from germline, CDR1 is SQVTM and CDR2 is ANQGSEA. The CDR3 sequence is 13 residues long.

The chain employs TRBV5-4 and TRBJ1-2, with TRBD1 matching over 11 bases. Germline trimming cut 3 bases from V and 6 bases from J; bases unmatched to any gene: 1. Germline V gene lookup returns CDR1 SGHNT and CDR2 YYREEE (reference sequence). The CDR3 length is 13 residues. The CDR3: CASSWTGGDGYTF. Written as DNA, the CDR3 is TGTGCCAGCAGCTGGACAGGGGGCGATGGCTACACCTTC.

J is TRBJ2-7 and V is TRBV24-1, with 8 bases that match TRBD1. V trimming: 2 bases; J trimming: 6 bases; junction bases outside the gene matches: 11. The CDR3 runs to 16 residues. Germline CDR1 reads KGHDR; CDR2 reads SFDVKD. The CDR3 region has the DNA TGTGCCACCAGTGATTCCTCATTGACAGGGGAACGCGAGCAGTACTTC. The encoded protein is CATSDSSLTGEREQYF.

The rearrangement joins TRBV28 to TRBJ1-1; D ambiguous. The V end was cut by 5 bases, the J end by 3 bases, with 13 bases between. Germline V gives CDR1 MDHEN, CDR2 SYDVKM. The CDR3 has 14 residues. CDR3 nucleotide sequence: TGTGCCAGCAGTCGACCGGGTAGTTACACTGAAGCTTTCTTT. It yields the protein CASSRPGSYTEAFF.

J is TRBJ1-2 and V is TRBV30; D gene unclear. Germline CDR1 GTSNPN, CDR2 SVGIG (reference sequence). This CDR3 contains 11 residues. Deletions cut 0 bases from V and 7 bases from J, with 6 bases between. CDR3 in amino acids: CAWSVYSGYTF. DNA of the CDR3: TGTGCCTGGAGTGTATACTCTGGCTACACCTTC.

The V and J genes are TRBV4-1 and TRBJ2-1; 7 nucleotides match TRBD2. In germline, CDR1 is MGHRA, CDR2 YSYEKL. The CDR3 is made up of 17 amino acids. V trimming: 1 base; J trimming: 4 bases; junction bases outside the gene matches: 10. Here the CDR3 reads CASSQGPAAGSYNEQFF. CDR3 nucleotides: TGCGCCAGCAGCCAAGGGCCAGCAGCGGGGAGTTACAATGAGCAGTTCTTC.

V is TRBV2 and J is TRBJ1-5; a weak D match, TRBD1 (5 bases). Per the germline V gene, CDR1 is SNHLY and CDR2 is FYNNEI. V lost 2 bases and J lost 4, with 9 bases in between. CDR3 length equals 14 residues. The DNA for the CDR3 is TGTGCCAGCAGTGAAATGTCAGGGAATCAGCCCCAGCATTTT. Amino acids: CASSEMSGNQPQHF.

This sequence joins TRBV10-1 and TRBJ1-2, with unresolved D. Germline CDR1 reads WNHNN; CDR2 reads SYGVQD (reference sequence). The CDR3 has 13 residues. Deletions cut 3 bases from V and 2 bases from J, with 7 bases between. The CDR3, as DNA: TGCGCCAGCAGTGAAACGAGGAACTATGGCTACACCTTC. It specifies CASSETRNYGYTF.

The CDR3 nucleotides read TGTGCCGGTGGAGGAGGGCAACGGATGAACACTGAAGCTTTCTTT. Protein product: CAGGGGQRMNTEAFF. The chain uses TRBV3-1 (or the pseudogene TRBV3-2) and TRBJ1-1; D is uncertain. The CDR3 spans 15 residues. Germline V lookup: CDR1 LGHDT, CDR2 YNNKEL (reference sequence). Deletions cut 11 bases from V and 0 bases from J, with 19 bases between.

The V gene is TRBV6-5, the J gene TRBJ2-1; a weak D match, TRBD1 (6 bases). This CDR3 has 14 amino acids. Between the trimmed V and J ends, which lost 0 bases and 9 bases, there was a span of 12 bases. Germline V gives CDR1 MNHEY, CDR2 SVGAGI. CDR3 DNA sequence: TGTGCCAGCAGTTACTCGAGTGGGGGCGGTGAGCAGTTCTTC. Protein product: CASSYSSGGGEQFF.

CDR3 sequence (DNA): TGTGCCAGCAGTATTCTTTCGGGAGATACGCAGTATTTT. Amino acid sequence: CASSILSGDTQYF. The gene calls are TRBV6-5 and TRBJ2-3; D is undetermined. CDR3 size: 13 residues. V was shortened by 5 bases and J by 5 bases, with 11 bases between the two germline ends. Per the germline V gene, CDR1 is MNHEY and CDR2 is SVGAGI.

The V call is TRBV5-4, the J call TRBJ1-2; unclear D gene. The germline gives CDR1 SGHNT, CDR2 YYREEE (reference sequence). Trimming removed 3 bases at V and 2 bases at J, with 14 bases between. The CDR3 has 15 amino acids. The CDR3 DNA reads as TGTGCCAGCAGCTCAGCGGCAGCCGAAAACTATGGCTACACCTTC. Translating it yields CASSSAAAENYGYTF.

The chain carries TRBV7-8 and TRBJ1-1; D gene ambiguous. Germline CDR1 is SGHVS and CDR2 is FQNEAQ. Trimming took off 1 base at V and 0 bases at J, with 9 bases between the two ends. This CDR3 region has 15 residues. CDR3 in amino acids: CASSLGTNLNTEAFF. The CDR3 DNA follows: TGTGCCAGCAGCTTAGGAACCAACTTGAACACTGAAGCTTTCTTT.

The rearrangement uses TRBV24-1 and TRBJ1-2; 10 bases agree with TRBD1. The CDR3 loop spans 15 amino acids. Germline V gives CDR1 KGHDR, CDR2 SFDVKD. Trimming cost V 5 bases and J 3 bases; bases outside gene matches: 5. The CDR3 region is CATSGPGQGDYGYTF. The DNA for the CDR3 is TGTGCCACCAGTGGGCCCGGACAGGGGGACTATGGCTACACCTTC.

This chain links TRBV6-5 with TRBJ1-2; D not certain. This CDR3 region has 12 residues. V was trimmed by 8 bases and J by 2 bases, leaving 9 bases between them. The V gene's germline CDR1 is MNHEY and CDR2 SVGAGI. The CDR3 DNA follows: TGTGCCAGCTGGCAGCGAAACTATGGCTACACCTTC. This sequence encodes CASWQRNYGYTF.

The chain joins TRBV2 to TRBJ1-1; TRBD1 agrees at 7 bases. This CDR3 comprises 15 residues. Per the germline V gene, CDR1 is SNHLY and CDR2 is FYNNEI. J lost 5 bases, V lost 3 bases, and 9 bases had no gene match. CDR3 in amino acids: CASSETRGLRTEAFF. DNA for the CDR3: TGTGCCAGCAGTGAGACGAGGGGGCTGAGGACTGAAGCTTTCTTT.

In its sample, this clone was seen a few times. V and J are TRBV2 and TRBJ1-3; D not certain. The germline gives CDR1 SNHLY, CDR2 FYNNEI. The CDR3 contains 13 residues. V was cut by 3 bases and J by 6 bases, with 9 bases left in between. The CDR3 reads CASSDGPPNTIYF. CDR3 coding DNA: TGTGCCAGCAGTGATGGGCCACCAAACACCATATATTTT.

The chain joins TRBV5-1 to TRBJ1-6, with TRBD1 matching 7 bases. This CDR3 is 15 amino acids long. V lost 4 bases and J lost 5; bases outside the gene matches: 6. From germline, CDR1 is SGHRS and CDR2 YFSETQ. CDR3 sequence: CASSDRDRNNSPLHF. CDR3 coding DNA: TGCGCCAGCAGCGACCGGGACAGAAATAATTCACCCCTCCACTTT.

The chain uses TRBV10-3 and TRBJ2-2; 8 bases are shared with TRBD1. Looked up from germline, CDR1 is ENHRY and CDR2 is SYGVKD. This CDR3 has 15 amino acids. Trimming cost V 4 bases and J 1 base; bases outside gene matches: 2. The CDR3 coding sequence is TGTGCCATCAGTGGGACAGGGAAGAACACCGGGGAGCTGTTTTTT. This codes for CAISGTGKNTGELFF.